The 20 T cell receptor beta chains reported below all come from one sample, sequenced in a study of cytomegalovirus exposure and HLA in healthy donors. The PCR used 60 Vbeta and 13 Jbeta primers. The data were produced by immunoSEQ multiplex PCR, yet TCRdb's version contains in-frame clones alone and is incomplete. Of under 55,000 clones in the sample, around 72% were seen once. Sample: PBMCs. Source of these receptors: a man younger than 35 in good health and CMV-seronegative.

Details on this clone: At the DNA level, this CDR3 is encoded by other sequences in the same sample as well. The J gene is TRBJ1-1, the V gene TRBV30; no clear D. V lost 0 bases and J lost 1, with 6 bases in between. The CDR3 extends over 13 amino acids. Germline V gene sequence: CDR1 GTSNPN, CDR2 SVGIG (reference sequence). In DNA form, the CDR3 reads TGTGCCTGGAGTGTACGGGGGAACACTGAAGCTTTCTTT. Its translation is CAWSVRGNTEAFF.

This clone is categorized as medium-sized (0.01 to 0.1%). CDR3 protein: CASSPWTARWEAFF. The CDR3 coding sequence is TGTGCCAGCAGCCCGTGGACAGCCCGATGGGAAGCTTTCTTT. The chain joins TRBV5-6 to TRBJ1-1, with D perhaps TRBD1 (6 bases). The germline V and J ends were trimmed by 4 bases and 8 bases, with 18 bases remaining between them. CDR3 length: 14 residues. CDR1 and CDR2 from the germline V gene are SGHDT and YYEEEE.

The chain links TRBV28 to TRBJ2-6; D is uncertain. This CDR3 is 12 amino acids long. Germline CDR1 reads MDHEN; CDR2 reads SYDVKM. Trimming cost V 7 bases and J 1 base, with 2 bases left between them. This CDR3 reads CASTSGANVLTF. The CDR3 nucleotides are TGTGCCAGCACGTCTGGGGCCAACGTCCTGACTTTC.

This chain connects TRBV2 to TRBJ2-5; the match to TRBD1 covers 9 bases. CDR1 and CDR2 (germline): SNHLY, FYNNEI. Trimming at V came to 6 bases and at J to 4 bases, leaving 6 bases not matched to a gene. This CDR3 is 14 amino acids long. Here the CDR3 DNA reads TGTGCCAGCAGAGTTACAGGGGGCTCAGAGACCCAGTACTTC. Encoded protein: CASRVTGGSETQYF.

This rearrangement joins TRBV7-3 to TRBJ2-5; 10 nucleotides align to TRBD1. J was trimmed by 4 bases and V by 5 bases; bases with no gene match: 4. The length of the CDR3 is 14 residues. From germline, CDR1 is SGHTA and CDR2 FQGTGA. The CDR3 is CASSQGQGGETQYF. CDR3 coding DNA: TGTGCCAGCAGCCAAGGACAGGGGGGAGAGACCCAGTACTTC.

This sequence joins TRBV7-2 and TRBJ2-1; the D is unclear. The CDR3 length is 11 residues. Germline loops: CDR1 SGHTA, CDR2 FQGNSA. The germline V and J ends were trimmed by 1 base and 12 bases, with 7 bases remaining between them. Here the CDR3 reads CASSLVLGQFF. CDR3 nucleotides: TGTGCCAGCAGCTTAGTCCTCGGGCAGTTCTTC.

The chain has TRBV30 and TRBJ2-2, with TRBD2 identical over 9 bases. There are 16 residues in the CDR3. The germline V gene encodes CDR1 GTSNPN and CDR2 SVGIG (reference sequence). J was trimmed by 2 bases and V by 0 bases; bases with no gene match: 4. DNA for the CDR3: TGTGCCTGGAGTGTTCTAGCGGGACTAAACACCGGGGAGCTGTTTTTT. It yields the protein CAWSVLAGLNTGELFF.

The DNA of the CDR3 is TGTGCCAGCAGCCGGTCTGCGGGAGGTGAGCAGTACTTC. Translation: CASSRSAGGEQYF. The chain carries TRBV7-2 and TRBJ2-7; 8 bases align to TRBD2. Germline V gives CDR1 SGHTA, CDR2 FQGNSA. There are 13 residues in the CDR3. After removal of 5 bases from V and 7 bases from J, the junction contained 7 bases not matched to a gene. The full variable domain, completed using reference TRBV7-2 and TRBJ2-7, is GAGVSQSPSNKVTEKGKDVELRCDPISGHTALYWYRQSLGQGLEFLIYFQGNSAPDKSGLPSDRFSAERTGGSVSTLTIQRTQQEDSAVYLCASSRSAGGEQYFGPGTRLTVT.

This clone was observed a handful of times. The rearrangement uses TRBV6-4 and TRBJ2-7; tentative D call: TRBD2 (6 bases). The CDR3 is made up of 15 amino acids. CDR1 and CDR2 (germline): MRHNA, SNTAGT. Trimming took off 10 bases at V and 4 bases at J, with 23 bases between the two ends. For the CDR3, the DNA is TGTGCCATGAGGGAGCGGGTCATTTTCGGGTACGAGCAGTACTTC. This sequence encodes CAMRERVIFGYEQYF.

The chain joins TRBV29-1 to TRBJ2-1, with D maybe TRBD1 (5 bases). The germline V and J ends were trimmed by 6 bases and 9 bases, with 21 bases remaining between them. The CDR3 is made up of 14 amino acids. Per the germline V gene, CDR1 is SQVTM and CDR2 is ANQGSEA. Written as DNA, the CDR3 is TGCAGCGTGCAGGGTCAGACCGGCCGAGGTGAGCAGTTCTTC. Protein: CSVQGQTGRGEQFF.

The V gene is TRBV5-1, the J gene TRBJ1-1; D ambiguous. Trimming cost V 0 bases and J 4 bases, with 7 bases left between them. This CDR3 comprises 13 residues. Germline CDR1 reads SGHRS; CDR2 reads YFSETQ. The CDR3 nucleotides are TGCGCCAGCAGCTTGGTGCAGGCCACTGAAGCTTTCTTT. Translation: CASSLVQATEAFF.

The chain has TRBV18 and TRBJ2-3; D not resolved. The germline gives CDR1 KGHSH, CDR2 LQKENI. V was clipped by 1 base and J by 2 bases, with 7 bases between them. The CDR3 extends over 14 amino acids. CDR3 nucleotides: TGTGCCAGCTCACCACTGGTACTCACAGATACGCAGTATTTT. Translated, it gives CASSPLVLTDTQYF. Full variable domain (remainder filled in from reference TRBV18 and TRBJ2-3): NAGVMQNPRHLVRRRGQEARLRCSPMKGHSHVYWYRQLPEEGLKFMVYLQKENIIDESGMPKERFSAEFPKEGPSILRIQQVVRGDSAAYFCASSPLVLTDTQYFGPGTRLTVL.

The V gene is TRBV4-1, the J gene TRBJ2-7; TRBD2 aligns across 10 bases. Germline CDR1 MGHRA, CDR2 YSYEKL. With V trimmed by 0 bases and J by 2 bases, 7 bases remained unmatched. This CDR3 comprises 17 residues. DNA for the CDR3: TGCGCCAGCAGCCAAGAAGTCCCTAGCGGGAGTCCCTACGAGCAGTACTTC. It codes for CASSQEVPSGSPYEQYF.

This chain connects TRBV7-8 to TRBJ1-3; maybe TRBD1 (6 bases). The germline CDR1 and CDR2 sequences are SGHVS and FQNEAQ. The germline V and J ends were trimmed by 2 bases and 3 bases, with 8 bases remaining between them. The CDR3 loop spans 14 amino acids. The CDR3 protein is CASSLTGFGNTIYF. In nucleotides, the CDR3 is TGTGCCAGCAGCTTAACAGGGTTTGGAAACACCATATATTTT.

This chain uses TRBV10-3 with TRBJ2-5; weak D call: TRBD2 (7 bases). Germline lookup yields CDR1 ENHRY and CDR2 SYGVKD. The V gene lost 8 bases and the J gene lost 5 bases, with 15 bases spanning the gap. The CDR3 extends over 13 amino acids. The CDR3 nucleotides are TGTGCCATCGCAAACGGGGGGCGGGAGACCCAGTACTTC. Protein sequence: CAIANGGRETQYF.

This clone was recorded only once. This chain connects TRBV5-1 to TRBJ2-2, with D possibly matching TRBD2 (5 bases). CDR1 and CDR2 (germline): SGHRS, YFSETQ. V was pared by 3 bases and J by 1 base, with 7 bases between. The CDR3 loop spans 14 amino acids. The CDR3 reads CASSSGVNTGELFF. The CDR3 bases are TGCGCCAGCAGCTCCGGGGTGAACACCGGGGAGCTGTTTTTT.

This clone appeared once. V is TRBV7-2 and J is TRBJ2-7; no definite D call. Between the trimmed V and J ends, which lost 4 bases and 7 bases, there was a span of 11 bases. The CDR3 is 12 amino acids. Germline V gene sequence: CDR1 SGHTA, CDR2 FQGNSA. The CDR3 region is CASSSQSREQYF. CDR3 DNA sequence: TGTGCCAGCAGCTCCCAGAGCAGGGAGCAGTACTTC.

This clone appeared once. J is TRBJ1-1 and V is TRBV30; no clear D gene. This CDR3 is built from 12 residues. CDR1 and CDR2 from the germline V gene are GTSNPN and SVGIG (reference sequence). V shed 2 bases and J shed 8 bases, with 12 bases lying between them. In nucleotides, the CDR3 is TGTGCCTGGAGTCCCTATTTTGAAGAAGCTTTCTTT. Its translation: CAWSPYFEEAFF.

This clone has only one observation. The V gene is TRBV7-8, the J gene TRBJ2-7; 8 positions match TRBD2. Germline V gene lookup returns CDR1 SGHVS and CDR2 FQNEAQ. CDR3 size: 14 residues. With 3 bases clipped from V and 2 bases from J, the junction kept 3 bases outside the gene matches. The CDR3 loop reads CASSLTSAPYEQYF. The CDR3 region has the DNA TGTGCCAGCAGCTTGACTAGCGCACCCTACGAGCAGTACTTC.

This clone has only one observation. The rearrangement links TRBV7-3 to TRBJ2-5, with TRBD1 identical over 9 bases. Germline trimming cut 4 bases from V and 4 bases from J; bases unmatched to any gene: 4. The germline gives CDR1 SGHTA, CDR2 FQGTGA. There are 14 residues in the CDR3. DNA of the CDR3: TGTGCCAGCAGCTCAACAGGGGGCCGAGAGACCCAGTACTTC. Its protein product is CASSSTGGRETQYF.